This is a list of T cell receptor beta chains from one sample in a study of CD8+CD57+ T cells in acquired aplastic anemia. TCRdb used MiXCR to reprocess the reads, holding one entry per CDR3 protein. The sample has 170,000 or so distinct CDR3 sequences, roughly 60% seen once; the top ten hold under 55%. Source material: sorted CD4+, CD8+, or CD8+CD57+ T cells (not recorded which) from PBMCs. The receptor set was obtained from a human donor with aplastic anemia. Each CDR3 is given with its conserved first and last residue. D genes are given only for firm matches. Size is stated for part of the rows, as once, few or many counts, or as a class when the clone is expanded.

CDR3nt: TGTGCCAGCAGCCCGAAGGGTCCAGATACGCAGTATTTT
CDR3aa: CASSPKGPDTQYF
v_gene: TRBV7-9
j_gene: TRBJ2-3
abundance: .
d_gene: .

CDR3nt: TGTGCCACCAGGGGGCAGGGGAGATCCTACAATGAGCAGTTCTTC
CDR3aa: CATRGQGRSYNEQFF
v_gene: TRBV24-1
j_gene: TRBJ2-1
abundance: .
d_gene: .

CDR3nt: TGTGCCAGCACCCCAGTTAGGGGGTCCTCCTACGAGCAGTACTTC
CDR3aa: CASTPVRGSSYEQYF
v_gene: TRBV5-1
j_gene: TRBJ2-7
abundance: .
d_gene: .

CDR3nt: TGTGCCATCAGTCTCGGTTTTACAGGTTCCTACAATGAGCAGTTCTTC
CDR3aa: CAISLGFTGSYNEQFF
v_gene: TRBV10-3
j_gene: TRBJ2-1
abundance: .
d_gene: .

CDR3nt: TGCGCCAGCAGCTGGACCCTCAGATATGGCTACACCTTC
CDR3aa: CASSWTLRYGYTF
v_gene: TRBV5-1
j_gene: TRBJ1-2
abundance: once
d_gene: .

CDR3nt: TGTGCCAGCAGCCAGACATGGGATAAGGGTGAGCAGTTCTTC
CDR3aa: CASSQTWDKGEQFF
v_gene: TRBV7-2
j_gene: TRBJ2-1
abundance: .
d_gene: .

CDR3nt: TGTGCCATCAGTCAGGGGGCGACTTCCTACGAGCAGTACTTC
CDR3aa: CAISQGATSYEQYF
v_gene: TRBV10-3
j_gene: TRBJ2-7
abundance: few
d_gene: TRBD1

CDR3nt: TGTGCCAGCAGTGTAAGGGACGCCACTCATAGCAATCAGCCCCAGCATTTT
CDR3aa: CASSVRDATHSNQPQHF
v_gene: TRBV6-1
j_gene: TRBJ1-5
abundance: many
d_gene: .

CDR3nt: TGTGCCAGCAGCTTGCAGGGTTCCTGCAATGAGCAGTTCTTC
CDR3aa: CASSLQGSCNEQFF
v_gene: TRBV7-3
j_gene: TRBJ2-1
abundance: .
d_gene: .

CDR3nt: TGCAGTGCAGTGGGTGCGGCAACTAATGAAAAACTGTTTTTT
CDR3aa: CSAVGAATNEKLFF
v_gene: TRBV20-1
j_gene: TRBJ1-4
abundance: .
d_gene: .

CDR3nt: TGTGCCAGCAGCACCCGCTGGACAGGGACGGCTGAGCAGTTCTTC
CDR3aa: CASSTRWTGTAEQFF
v_gene: TRBV9
j_gene: TRBJ2-1
abundance: .
d_gene: TRBD1

CDR3nt: TGTGCCAGCAGCCAAGGGGGGGAGACGTATACGCAGTATTTT
CDR3aa: CASSQGGETYTQYF
v_gene: TRBV4-2
j_gene: TRBJ2-3
abundance: many
d_gene: .

CDR3nt: TGTGCCAGCAGTCGGCAGGGACCAGACTACGAGCAGTACTTC
CDR3aa: CASSRQGPDYEQYF
v_gene: TRBV12-3/TRBV12-4
j_gene: TRBJ2-7
abundance: once
d_gene: .

CDR3nt: TGTGCCAGTAGTATAAGAGCGGGAGGTTTCACCGGGGAGCTGTTTTTT
CDR3aa: CASSIRAGGFTGELFF
v_gene: TRBV19
j_gene: TRBJ2-2
abundance: .
d_gene: TRBD2

CDR3nt: TGTGCCAGTAGTATGCTAGCGGGGTTAAACACCGGGGAGCTGTTTTTT
CDR3aa: CASSMLAGLNTGELFF
v_gene: TRBV19
j_gene: TRBJ2-2
abundance: many
d_gene: TRBD2

CDR3nt: TGTGCCAGCAGTGGCTTACAGGGAGACGGGATCTCTAACTATGGCTACACCTTC
CDR3aa: CASSGLQGDGISNYGYTF
v_gene: TRBV25-1
j_gene: TRBJ1-2
abundance: .
d_gene: .

CDR3nt: TGTGCCAGCAGCTTCGGACAAACCGGGGAGCTGTTTTTT
CDR3aa: CASSFGQTGELFF
v_gene: TRBV7-2
j_gene: TRBJ2-2
abundance: .
d_gene: .

CDR3nt: TGCAGCTCGATAACAGGCACGAACACTGAAGCTTTCTTT
CDR3aa: CSSITGTNTEAFF
v_gene: TRBV29-1
j_gene: TRBJ1-1
abundance: .
d_gene: .

CDR3nt: TGTGCCAGCAGTTATTGGCAGCCCGGGGAGCTGTTTTTT
CDR3aa: CASSYWQPGELFF
v_gene: TRBV6-2/TRBV6-3
j_gene: TRBJ2-2
abundance: .
d_gene: .

CDR3nt: TGTGCCAGCAGTGCCGGGACAGGGCGTCTTTTCTACGAGCAGTACTTC
CDR3aa: CASSAGTGRLFYEQYF
v_gene: TRBV6-1
j_gene: TRBJ2-7
abundance: many
d_gene: TRBD1

CDR3nt: TGTGCCACCAGCGGGGGGACCGGGACTGGGTCCTACGAGCAGTACTTC
CDR3aa: CATSGGTGTGSYEQYF
v_gene: TRBV15
j_gene: TRBJ2-7
abundance: .
d_gene: .